This section outlines one TCR beta chain sequence together with its context. CDR1 and CDR2 (germline): SNHLY, FYNNEI. CDR3 size: 13 residues. Trimming removed 8 bases from V and 4 bases from J, with 13 bases in between. These data come from a study of T cells in tuberculosis. Across the whole study: This South African cohort compared adolescents with or without latent tuberculosis against adults with active tuberculosis.

Assay used: immunoSEQ multiplex PCR; TCRdb lists only in-frame clones, some missing. The sample holds about 31,000 clones, around 96% seen once. This clonotype was obtained from a donor under 30 with latent tuberculosis or without tuberculosis infection. Specimen: PBMCs. The chain joins TRBV2 to TRBJ2-3; the D gene is possibly TRBD2 (6 bases). In nucleotides, the CDR3 is TGTGCCAGCCTACCCCGGGGGTCAGATACGCAGTATTTT. Its translation: CASLPRGSDTQYF.